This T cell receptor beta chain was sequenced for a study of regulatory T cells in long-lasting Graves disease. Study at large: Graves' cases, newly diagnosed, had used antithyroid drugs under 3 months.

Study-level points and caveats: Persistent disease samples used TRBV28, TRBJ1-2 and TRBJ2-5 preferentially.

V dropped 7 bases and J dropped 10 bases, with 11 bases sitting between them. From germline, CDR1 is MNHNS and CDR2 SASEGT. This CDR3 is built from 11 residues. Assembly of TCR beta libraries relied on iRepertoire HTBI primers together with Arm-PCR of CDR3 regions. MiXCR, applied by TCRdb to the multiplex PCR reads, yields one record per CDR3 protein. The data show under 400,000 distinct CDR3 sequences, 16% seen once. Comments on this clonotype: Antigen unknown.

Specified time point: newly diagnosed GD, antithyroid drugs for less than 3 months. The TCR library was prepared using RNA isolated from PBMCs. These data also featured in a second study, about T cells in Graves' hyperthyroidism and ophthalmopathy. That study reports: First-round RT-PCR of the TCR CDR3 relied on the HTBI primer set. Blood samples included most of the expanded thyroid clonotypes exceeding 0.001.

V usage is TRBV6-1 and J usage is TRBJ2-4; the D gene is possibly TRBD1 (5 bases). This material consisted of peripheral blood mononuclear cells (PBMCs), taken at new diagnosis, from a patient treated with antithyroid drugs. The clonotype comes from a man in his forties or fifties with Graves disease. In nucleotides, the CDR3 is TGTGCCAGCAAAACTCAGGGTATTCAGTACTTC. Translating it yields CASKTQGIQYF.